The entry below describes one TCR beta chain. Profiled with immunoSEQ multiplex PCR; TCRdb holds only in-frame clones, not every one. The data hold 150,000 to 200,000 clones, with around 82% observed a single time. Followed longitudinally, the Seattle patients had been enrolled during active infection. The entry originates in a study of blood T cell repertoires in COVID-19. Across the whole study: In each case, the material was cDNA or gDNA derived from T cells, B-cell-depleted T cells, or PBMCs.

With 6 bases removed from V and 5 bases from J, the gap between germline ends came to 10 bases. CDR1 is DFQATT, CDR2 SNEGSKA, per germline (reference sequence). CDR3 length equals 11 residues. The TCR sequence derives from a woman in her forties with COVID-19, enrolled during active disease. Sequenced: peripheral blood. The V gene is TRBV20-1, the J gene TRBJ2-5; D unclear. CDR3 in amino acids: CSATVGETQYF. The CDR3 DNA reads TGCAGTGCCACAGTTGGTGAGACCCAGTACTTC.